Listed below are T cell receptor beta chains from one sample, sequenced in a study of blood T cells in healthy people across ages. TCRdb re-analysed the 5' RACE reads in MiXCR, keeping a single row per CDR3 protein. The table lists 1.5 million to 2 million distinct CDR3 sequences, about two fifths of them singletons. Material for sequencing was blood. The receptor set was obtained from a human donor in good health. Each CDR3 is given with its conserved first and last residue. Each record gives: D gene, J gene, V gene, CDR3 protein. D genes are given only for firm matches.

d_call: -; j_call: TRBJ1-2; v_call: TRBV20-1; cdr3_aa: CSARENSPYPGGYTF
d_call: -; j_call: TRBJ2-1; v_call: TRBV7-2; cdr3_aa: CASSPQDREGNEQFF
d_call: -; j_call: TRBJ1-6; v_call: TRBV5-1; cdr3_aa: CASSWAYNSPLHF
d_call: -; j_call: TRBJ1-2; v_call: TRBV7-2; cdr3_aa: CASSLVERGYGYTF
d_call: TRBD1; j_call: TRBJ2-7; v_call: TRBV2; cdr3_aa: CASSRYRDRAYEQYF
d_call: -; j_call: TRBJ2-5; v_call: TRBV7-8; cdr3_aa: CASRLFRRSRQETQYF
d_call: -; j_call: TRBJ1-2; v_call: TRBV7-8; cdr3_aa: CASSSPTSTGFNYGYTF
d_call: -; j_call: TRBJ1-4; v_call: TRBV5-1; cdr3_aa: CASSGQGLSSPREKLFF
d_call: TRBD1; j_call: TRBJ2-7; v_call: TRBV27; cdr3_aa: CASGGGTGFSYEQYF
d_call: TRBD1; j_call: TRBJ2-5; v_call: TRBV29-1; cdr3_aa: CSVEFAYSGTDETQYF
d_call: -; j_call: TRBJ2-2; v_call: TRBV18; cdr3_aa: CASSPSQDTGELFF
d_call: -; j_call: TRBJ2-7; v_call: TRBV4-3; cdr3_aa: CASSQDISVGSYEQYF
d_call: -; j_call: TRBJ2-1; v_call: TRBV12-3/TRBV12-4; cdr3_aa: CASSSLVPNEQFF
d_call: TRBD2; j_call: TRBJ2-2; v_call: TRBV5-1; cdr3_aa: CASRDERAGAITGELFF